This passage covers 21 T cell receptor beta chains from one sample sequenced in a study of blood T cell repertoires in COVID-19. Generated by immunoSEQ multiplex PCR, the TCRdb table keeps only in-frame clones and is missing some. The sample consists of roughly 140,000 clones, roughly 86% of them appearing once. Sequencing was performed on peripheral blood. The receptors derive from a human donor in a cohort sampled during active COVID-19.

CDR3 in amino acids: CAITGLPSQAFF. DNA of the CDR3: TGTGCCATCACGGGTTTACCCAGTCAAGCTTTCTTT. J is TRBJ1-1 and V is TRBV28; D remains unclear. The CDR3 covers 12 residues. The V and J ends lost 10 bases and 9 bases respectively, with 18 bases between them. Germline-derived CDR1 and CDR2 are MDHEN and SYDVKM.

The CDR3 region is CASSPVTYGYTF. DNA for the CDR3: TGTGCCAGCAGCCCCGTTACTTATGGCTACACCTTC. The chain is built from TRBV7-9 and TRBJ1-2; D is uncertain. Germline V gene lookup returns CDR1 SEHNR and CDR2 FQNEAQ (reference sequence). The CDR3 is 12 residues long. V was shortened by 5 bases and J by 5 bases, with 9 bases between the two germline ends.

The chain carries TRBV5-6 and TRBJ1-2; 10 nucleotides line up with TRBD1. This CDR3 spans 13 amino acids. The J segment lost 4 bases and the V segment lost 4 bases, leaving 1 base of the junction unmatched. The V gene's germline CDR1 is SGHDT and CDR2 YYEEEE. The CDR3 sequence: CASSGTGAYGYTF. Here the CDR3 DNA reads TGTGCCAGCAGCGGGACAGGGGCCTATGGCTACACCTTC.

This chain links TRBV2 with TRBJ2-1; D is ambiguous. The V gene lost 6 bases and the J gene lost 0 bases, with 12 bases spanning the gap. The CDR3 is 15 amino acids. The germline V gene has CDR1 SNHLY and CDR2 FYNNEI. CDR3 coding DNA: TGTGCCAGCAGGTTCGACACGAGCTCCTACAATGAGCAGTTCTTC. Translating gives CASRFDTSSYNEQFF.

The CDR3 DNA is TGTGCCAGCAGCCAAGGCAGCCTAGCAGATACGCAGTATTTT. Its translation: CASSQGSLADTQYF. The rearrangement joins TRBV3-1 (or the pseudogene TRBV3-2) to TRBJ2-3, with D unresolved. V dropped 1 base and J dropped 4 bases, with 9 bases sitting between them. This CDR3 is 14 amino acids long. The germline V gene has CDR1 LGHDT and CDR2 YNNKEL (reference sequence).

The chain links TRBV27 to TRBJ2-3; D may be TRBD2 (6 bases). CDR3 length equals 16 residues. Germline V lookup: CDR1 MNHEY, CDR2 SMNVEV (reference sequence). Trimming removed 1 base from V and 3 bases from J, with 14 bases in between. The CDR3 DNA reads as TGTGCCAGCAGTTTATACCCCGGGAGTTATACAGATACGCAGTATTTT. Its protein is CASSLYPGSYTDTQYF.

The genes are TRBV19 and TRBJ2-7; perhaps TRBD2 as D (6 bases). There are 13 residues in the CDR3. CDR1 and CDR2 (germline): LNHDA, SQIVND (reference sequence). Trimming stripped 4 bases from V and 7 bases from J, with 14 bases between. The CDR3 loop is CASSRLGGREQYF. In DNA form, the CDR3 reads TGTGCCAGTAGTAGGCTCGGGGGAAGGGAGCAGTACTTC.

This clone was seen once. The chain employs TRBV7-3 and TRBJ1-1; D not certain. V lost 1 base to trimming and J lost 4 bases, with 10 bases between them. In germline, CDR1 is SGHTA, CDR2 FQGTGA. The CDR3 length is 14 residues. CDR3 residues: CASSLIGEGTEAFF. The CDR3 DNA reads TGTGCCAGCAGCTTAATCGGGGAGGGCACTGAAGCTTTCTTT.

The gene calls are TRBV27 and TRBJ2-7; possibly TRBD1 for D (5 bases). CDR1 is MNHEY and CDR2 is SMNVEV in the germline V gene (reference sequence). The CDR3 spans 16 residues. V was shortened by 6 bases and J by 5 bases, with 23 bases between the two germline ends. CDR3 DNA: TGTGCCAGCAGACACCCCTACGGCCAGGGTAGCAACGAGCAGTACTTC. This sequence encodes CASRHPYGQGSNEQYF.

The J gene is TRBJ2-7, the V gene TRBV5-1; 7 nucleotides line up with TRBD2. Trimming removed 4 bases from V and 3 bases from J; junction bases left unmatched: 7. The CDR3 contains 14 residues. Germline V gene lookup returns CDR1 SGHRS and CDR2 YFSETQ. CDR3 in DNA: TGCGCCAGCAGCGAAGGACTAGTGGGCTACGAGCAGTACTTC. As protein: CASSEGLVGYEQYF.

The chain links TRBV6-5 to TRBJ1-5, with TRBD1 matching over 10 bases. CDR1 is MNHEY, CDR2 SVGAGI, per germline. V was pared by 11 bases and J by 7 bases, with 14 bases of the junction left unmatched. This CDR3 is 15 amino acids long. The CDR3 DNA sequence: TGTGCCGCCGGCCGCCGGGACAGGGGTGGACAGCCCCAGCATTTT. This translates into CAAGRRDRGGQPQHF.

V and J are TRBV7-3 and TRBJ2-7; 8 bases are shared with TRBD1. V trimming: 5 bases; J trimming: 7 bases; junction bases outside the gene matches: 10. This CDR3 has 14 amino acids. Germline V gene data show CDR1 as SGHTA and CDR2 as FQGTGA. The CDR3 DNA reads as TGTGCCAGCAGCCCTACAGGGGGGCTGGAGGAGCAGTACTTC. It yields the protein CASSPTGGLEEQYF. The complete variable domain, with remaining parts taken from reference TRBV7-3 and TRBJ2-7, reads GAGVSQTPSNKVTEKGKYVELRCDPISGHTALYWYRQSLGQGPEFLIYFQGTGAADDSGLPNDRFFAVRPEGSVSTLKIQRTERGDSAVYLCASSPTGGLEEQYFGPGTRLTVT.

The chain couples TRBV5-1 to TRBJ2-7, with 9 bases identical to TRBD1. V was clipped by 0 bases and J by 0 bases; unmatched bases: 13. CDR1 and CDR2 from the germline V gene are SGHRS and YFSETQ. This CDR3 has 19 residues. CDR3 DNA: TGCGCCAGCAGCTTGGGGGGACAGGGCTCTTCGTTGATCTCCTACGAGCAGTACTTC. It codes for CASSLGGQGSSLISYEQYF.

Only one count was recorded for this clone. V and J are TRBV7-6 and TRBJ2-5; 8 bases agree with TRBD2. V shed 5 bases and J 5 bases; nucleotides not matched to a gene: 7. CDR1 SGHVS and CDR2 FNYEAQ come from the germline V gene. CDR3 length: 14 residues. The DNA for the CDR3 is TGTGCCAGCAGCCTAGGACTAGCTCTTGAGACCCAGTACTTC. Protein: CASSLGLALETQYF.

In this sample, this clone is medium-sized (0.01 to 0.1%). This sample also contains other DNA sequences that code for the same CDR3. V usage is TRBV28 and J usage is TRBJ1-5, with a weak D call TRBD1 (5 bases). The CDR3 sequence is 14 residues long. Trimming shortened V by 4 bases and J by 3 bases, and 10 bases separated the two germline ends. Germline CDR1 reads MDHEN; CDR2 reads SYDVKM. The CDR3 is CASSSGHSNQPQHF. As DNA, the CDR3 is TGTGCCAGCAGTTCCGGACATTCCAATCAGCCCCAGCATTTT.

The J gene is TRBJ2-1, the V gene TRBV28; 7 bases match TRBD1. V was pared by 3 bases and J by 9 bases, with 5 bases of the junction left unmatched. CDR1 and CDR2 (germline): MDHEN, SYDVKM. The CDR3 has 13 amino acids. The CDR3 DNA reads TGTGCCAGCAGTTTTGAAGGGGGCAGTGAGCAGTTCTTC. Protein: CASSFEGGSEQFF.

This chain joins TRBV29-1 and TRBJ1-1; TRBD1 might be the D (5 bases). The CDR3 has 12 amino acids. V lost 3 bases, J lost 5 bases, and 10 bases lay in between. The germline V gene has CDR1 SQVTM and CDR2 ANQGSEA. The CDR3 reads CSVDAGLTEAFF. As DNA, the CDR3 is TGCAGCGTTGACGCAGGGTTAACTGAAGCTTTCTTT.

CDR3 loop: CASSFRQGLYEQYF. The DNA of the CDR3 is TGTGCCAGCAGCTTCAGGCAGGGACTCTACGAGCAGTACTTC. This chain links TRBV7-8 with TRBJ2-7; possible D gene TRBD2, 6 bases. The germline V gene has CDR1 SGHVS and CDR2 FQNEAQ. V lost 3 bases and J 3 bases, leaving 12 bases between the germline ends. The CDR3 runs to 14 residues.

V usage is TRBV7-9 and J usage is TRBJ2-5, with 10 bases matching TRBD1. The CDR3 extends over 16 amino acids. Germline V lookup: CDR1 SEHNR, CDR2 FQNEAQ (reference sequence). V dropped 3 bases and J dropped 1; count of bases not matched to a gene: 5. CDR3 sequence (DNA): TGTGCCAGCAGCTTTCCGGGACAGGGGAGCCAAGAGACCCAGTACTTC. Its protein product is CASSFPGQGSQETQYF.

This sequence joins TRBV6-1 and TRBJ2-3, with 9 bases that match TRBD2. The V and J ends lost 2 bases and 3 bases, in that order; junction bases with no gene match: 3. The germline gives CDR1 MNHNS, CDR2 SASEGT. This CDR3 region has 15 residues. This CDR3 reads CASSEQAGGTDTQYF. DNA for the CDR3: TGTGCCAGCAGTGAACAAGCGGGGGGTACAGATACGCAGTATTTT.

This chain connects TRBV11-2 to TRBJ2-5; 9 positions match TRBD2. The V gene end was trimmed by 1 base and the J gene end by 1 base; junction bases not matched to a gene: 4. CDR1 and CDR2 (germline): SGHAT, FQNNGV. The CDR3 extends over 16 amino acids. CDR3 nucleotide sequence: TGTGCCAGCAGCTTAGGGGCTAGCGGGGCCCAAGAGACCCAGTACTTC. Translation: CASSLGASGAQETQYF.